This T cell receptor (beta chain) was retrieved from a study of blood T cell repertoires in COVID-19. As originally analysed: Nucleated cell number was recorded as an estimate derived from reference gene primer amplification. Data came from immunoSEQ multiplex PCR; TCRdb stores just in-frame clones and leaves some out. D and trimming were read from the DNA, whereas the V and J calls and clone size are those reported in that table. The table includes some 300,000 clones, nearly 90% detected once. The cohort comprised adults aged 18 to 89 years residing in 20 to 30 US areas. Germline V gene lookup returns CDR1 SGHDN and CDR2 FVKESK. The CDR3 sequence is 14 residues long. V lost 4 bases to trimming and J lost 4 bases; unmatched junction nucleotides: 2.

The receptor was isolated from a woman in her thirties who had recovered from COVID-19. Sequencing was done on a sample of PBMCs or T cells enriched from blood (not recorded which). This rearrangement joins TRBV14 to TRBJ1-2; 11 bases fit TRBD1. CDR3 bases: TGTGCCAGCAGCCGGACAGGGGGCGGCTATGGCTACACCTTC. Translation: CASSRTGGGYGYTF.